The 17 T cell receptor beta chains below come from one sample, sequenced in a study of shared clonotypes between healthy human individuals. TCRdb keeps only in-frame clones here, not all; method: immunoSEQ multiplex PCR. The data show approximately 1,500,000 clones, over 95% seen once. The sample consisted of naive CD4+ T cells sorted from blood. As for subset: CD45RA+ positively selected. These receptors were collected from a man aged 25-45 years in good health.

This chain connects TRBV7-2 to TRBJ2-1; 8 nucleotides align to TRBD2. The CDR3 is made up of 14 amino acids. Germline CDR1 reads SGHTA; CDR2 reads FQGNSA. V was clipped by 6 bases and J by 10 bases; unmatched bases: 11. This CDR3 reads CASRAGLASGEQFF. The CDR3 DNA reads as TGTGCCAGCAGGGCCGGACTAGCAAGCGGCGAGCAGTTCTTC. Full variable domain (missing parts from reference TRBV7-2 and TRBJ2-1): GAGVSQSPSNKVTEKGKDVELRCDPISGHTALYWYRQSLGQGLEFLIYFQGNSAPDKSGLPSDRFSAERTGGSVSTLTIQRTQQEDSAVYLCASRAGLASGEQFFGPGTRLTVL.

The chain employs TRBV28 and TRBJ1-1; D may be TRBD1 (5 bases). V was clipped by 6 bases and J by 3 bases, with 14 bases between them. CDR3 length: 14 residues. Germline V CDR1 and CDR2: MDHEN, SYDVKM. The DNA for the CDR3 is TGTGCCAGCAGCACCTATGACAGTTACACTGAAGCTTTCTTT. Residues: CASSTYDSYTEAFF.

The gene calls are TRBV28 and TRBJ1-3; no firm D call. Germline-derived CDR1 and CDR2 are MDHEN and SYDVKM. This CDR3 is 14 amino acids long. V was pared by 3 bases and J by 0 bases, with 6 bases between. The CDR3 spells CASSFQTSGNTIYF. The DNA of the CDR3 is TGTGCCAGCAGTTTTCAGACCTCTGGAAACACCATATATTTT.

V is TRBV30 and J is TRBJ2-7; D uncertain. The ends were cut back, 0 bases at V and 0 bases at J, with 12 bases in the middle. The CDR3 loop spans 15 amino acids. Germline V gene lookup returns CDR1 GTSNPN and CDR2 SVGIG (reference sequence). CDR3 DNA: TGTGCCTGGAGTGTACGGGTACCGAGCTCCTACGAGCAGTACTTC. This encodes CAWSVRVPSSYEQYF.

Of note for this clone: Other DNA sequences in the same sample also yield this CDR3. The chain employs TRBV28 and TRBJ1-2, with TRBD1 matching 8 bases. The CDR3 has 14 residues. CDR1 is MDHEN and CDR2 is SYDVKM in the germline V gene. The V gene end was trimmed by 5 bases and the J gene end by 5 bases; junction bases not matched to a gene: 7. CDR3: CASSLGQGGYGYTF. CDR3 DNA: TGTGCCAGCAGTCTCGGACAGGGAGGTTATGGCTACACCTTC.

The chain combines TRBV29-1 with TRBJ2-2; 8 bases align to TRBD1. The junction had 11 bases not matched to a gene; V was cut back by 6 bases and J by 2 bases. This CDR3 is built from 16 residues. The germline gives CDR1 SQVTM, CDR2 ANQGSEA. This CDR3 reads CSVREWDRLNTGELFF. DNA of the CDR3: TGCAGCGTCCGCGAGTGGGACAGGCTCAACACCGGGGAGCTGTTTTTT.

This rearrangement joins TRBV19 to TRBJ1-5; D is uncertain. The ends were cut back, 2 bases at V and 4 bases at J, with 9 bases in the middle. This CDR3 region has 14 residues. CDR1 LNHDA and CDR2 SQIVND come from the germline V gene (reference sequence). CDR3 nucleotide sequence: TGTGCCAGTAGTATATCAGGCGAGAATCAGCCCCAGCATTTT. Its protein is CASSISGENQPQHF.

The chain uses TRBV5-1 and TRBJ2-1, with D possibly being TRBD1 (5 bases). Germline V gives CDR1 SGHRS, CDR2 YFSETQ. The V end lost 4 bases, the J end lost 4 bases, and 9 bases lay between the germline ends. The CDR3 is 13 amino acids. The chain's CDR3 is CASSPQGYNEQFF. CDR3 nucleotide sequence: TGCGCCAGCAGCCCCCAGGGTTACAATGAGCAGTTCTTC.

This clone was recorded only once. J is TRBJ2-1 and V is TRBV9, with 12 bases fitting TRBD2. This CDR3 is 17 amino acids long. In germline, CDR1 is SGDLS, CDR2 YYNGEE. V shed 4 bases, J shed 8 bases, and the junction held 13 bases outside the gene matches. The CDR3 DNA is TGTGCCAGCAGCCCTAGGACTAGCGGGGCTAAAAGGGATGAGCAGTTCTTC. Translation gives CASSPRTSGAKRDEQFF.

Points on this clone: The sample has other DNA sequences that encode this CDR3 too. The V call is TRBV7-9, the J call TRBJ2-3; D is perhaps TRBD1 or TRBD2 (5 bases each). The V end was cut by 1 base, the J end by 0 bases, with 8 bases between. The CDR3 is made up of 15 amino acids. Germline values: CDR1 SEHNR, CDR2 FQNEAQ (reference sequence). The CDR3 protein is CASSLVGASTDTQYF. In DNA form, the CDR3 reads TGTGCCAGCAGCTTAGTCGGGGCTAGCACAGATACGCAGTATTTT.

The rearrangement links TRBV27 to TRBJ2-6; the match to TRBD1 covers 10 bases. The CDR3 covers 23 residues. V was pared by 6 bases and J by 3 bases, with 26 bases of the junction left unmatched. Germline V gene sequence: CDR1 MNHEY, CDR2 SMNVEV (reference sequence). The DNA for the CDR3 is TGTGCCAGCAGCCTCCCTTCGCTCCGGGACAGGGGAAGAATTAGGATTGGGGCCAACGTCCTGACTTTC. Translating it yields CASSLPSLRDRGRIRIGANVLTF. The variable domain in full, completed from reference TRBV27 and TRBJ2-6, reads EAQVTQNPRYLITVTGKKLTVTCSQNMNHEYMSWYRQDPGLGLRQIYYSMNVEVTDKGDVPEGYKVSRKEKRNFPLILESPSPNQTSLYFCASSLPSLRDRGRIRIGANVLTFGAGSRLTVL.

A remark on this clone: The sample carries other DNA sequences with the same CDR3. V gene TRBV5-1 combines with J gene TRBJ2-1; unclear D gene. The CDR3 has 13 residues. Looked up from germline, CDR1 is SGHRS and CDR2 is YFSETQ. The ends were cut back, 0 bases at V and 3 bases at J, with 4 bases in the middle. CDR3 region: CASSLDSYNEQFF. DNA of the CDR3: TGCGCCAGCAGCTTGGACAGCTACAATGAGCAGTTCTTC.

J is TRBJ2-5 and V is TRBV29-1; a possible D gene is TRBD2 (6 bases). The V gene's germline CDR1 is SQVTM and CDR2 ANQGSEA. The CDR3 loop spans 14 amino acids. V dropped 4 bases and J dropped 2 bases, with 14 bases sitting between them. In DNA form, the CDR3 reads TGCAGCGTTGTCCGGGACTTGGATCAAGAGACCCAGTACTTC. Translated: CSVVRDLDQETQYF.

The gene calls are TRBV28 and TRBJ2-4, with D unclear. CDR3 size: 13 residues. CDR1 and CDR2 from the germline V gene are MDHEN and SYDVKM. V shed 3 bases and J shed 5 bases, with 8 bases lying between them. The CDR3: CASSFPAQNIQYF. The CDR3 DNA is TGTGCCAGCAGTTTTCCGGCCCAAAACATTCAGTACTTC.

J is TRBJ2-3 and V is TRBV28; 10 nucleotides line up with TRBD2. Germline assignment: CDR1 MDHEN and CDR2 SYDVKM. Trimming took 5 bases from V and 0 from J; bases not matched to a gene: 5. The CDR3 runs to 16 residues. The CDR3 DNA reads TGTGCCAGCAGTATCAGTAGCGGGAGGAGCACAGATACGCAGTATTTT. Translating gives CASSISSGRSTDTQYF.

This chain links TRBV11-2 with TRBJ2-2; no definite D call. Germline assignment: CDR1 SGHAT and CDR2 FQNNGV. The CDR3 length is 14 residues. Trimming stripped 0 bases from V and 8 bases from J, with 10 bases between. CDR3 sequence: CASSLDLNSGELFF. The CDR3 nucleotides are TGTGCCAGCAGCTTAGATCTGAACTCTGGGGAGCTGTTTTTT.

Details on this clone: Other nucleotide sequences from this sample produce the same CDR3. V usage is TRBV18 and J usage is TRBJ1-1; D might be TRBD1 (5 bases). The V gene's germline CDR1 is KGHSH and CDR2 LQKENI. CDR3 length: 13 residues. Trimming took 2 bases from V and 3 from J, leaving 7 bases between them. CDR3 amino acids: CASSPRGDTEAFF. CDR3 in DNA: TGTGCCAGCTCACCAAGGGGTGACACTGAAGCTTTCTTT.